The sequence of this TCR beta chain was determined in a study of cytomegalovirus exposure and HLA in healthy donors. The V gene end was trimmed by 4 bases and the J gene end by 2 bases; junction bases not matched to a gene: 8. CDR3 size: 15 residues. Primers for the PCR totalled 60 Vbeta and 13 Jbeta. TCRdb's table, derived via immunoSEQ multiplex PCR, lists solely in-frame clones and lacks some. The sample lists 160,000 or so clones, under 80% occurring once. This sequence originates from a man aged 40-49 years in good health and CMV-seronegative. Sequencing was performed on PBMCs. The genes are TRBV5-7 and TRBJ1-1; 7 bases agree with TRBD1. TRBV5-7 is an ORF, with its function uncertain. CDR3 DNA: TGTGCCAGCAGCCCCCGACAGGGCCGAAACACTGAAGCTTTCTTT. Amino acid sequence: CASSPRQGRNTEAFF.